One and the same sample provided the 5 T cell receptor beta chains below, sequenced in a study of shared T cell receptors in the human thymus. Clones were read by immunoSEQ multiplex PCR, and TCRdb kept only the in-frame ones, dropping some. The repertoire has about 660,000 clones, over 75% of them found once; the top ten carry just under 0.0095%. The sample was also reused in another study, on human thymus T cells.

The source material was thymocytes. The receptors here all came from a boy younger than two with a congenital heart defect.

This clone was seen only once. The rearrangement links TRBV28 to TRBJ1-2; the D gene is possibly TRBD1 (5 bases). CDR1 and CDR2 from the germline V gene are MDHEN and SYDVKM. The CDR3 covers 14 residues. Trimming pared 7 bases from V and 4 bases from J, leaving 16 bases between. CDR3 DNA: TGTGCCAGCACCAATCGTACAGGCTGCTATGGCTACACCTTC. It codes for CASTNRTGCYGYTF.

CDR3 nucleotides: TGCGCCAGCAGCCCCGACCCCGGGACAGGGGGCGTCGAGCAGTACTTC. Translating gives CASSPDPGTGGVEQYF. The chain recombines TRBV4-1 with TRBJ2-7; TRBD1 aligns across 12 bases. The CDR3 sequence is 16 residues long. From germline, CDR1 is MGHRA and CDR2 YSYEKL. V shed 4 bases and J 6 bases; nucleotides not matched to a gene: 10.

The rearrangement joins TRBV5-8 to TRBJ2-2; 8 bases align to TRBD1. From germline, CDR1 is SGHTS and CDR2 YDEGEE. J lost 5 bases, V lost 5 bases, and 11 bases had no gene match. The CDR3 has 16 amino acids. In DNA form, the CDR3 reads TGTGCCAGCAGGGCGGTATGGACAGGGCCAACCGGGGAGCTGTTTTTT. Translated, it gives CASRAVWTGPTGELFF.

The rearrangement uses TRBV4-3 and TRBJ2-7; D may be TRBD2 (6 bases). Trimming shortened V by 0 bases and J by 2 bases, and 8 bases separated the two germline ends. CDR3 length: 14 amino acids. Germline V gene data show CDR1 as LGHNA and CDR2 as YSLEER. CDR3 sequence reads: CASSQDRGTYEQYF. DNA of the CDR3: TGCGCCAGCAGCCAAGACCGGGGGACCTACGAGCAGTACTTC.

V usage is TRBV5-3 and J usage is TRBJ2-1; D not certain. TRBV5-3 is recorded as an ORF, its role being uncertain. The CDR3 runs 12 residues. Deletions cut 4 bases from V and 6 bases from J, with 8 bases between. The CDR3 region has the DNA TGTGCCAGAAGCCTCCAGTTCAATGAGCAGTTCTTC. Translating gives CARSLQFNEQFF.